Here is one T cell receptor beta chain with its context. Measured with immunoSEQ multiplex PCR; TCRdb has only the in-frame clones, and not every one. The table lists 650,000 to 950,000 clones, approximately 85% of them singletons. These data belong to a study of shared T cell receptors in the human thymus. V was cut by 4 bases and J by 8 bases, with 12 bases left in between. In germline, CDR1 is SGHTA, CDR2 FQGNSA. This CDR3 spans 14 amino acids. Another study also made use of these data, one on human thymus T cells. That study adds: All donors were healthy Finnish infants who were undergoing corrective surgery to treat congenital heart defects. The source of the thymus tissue was resections taken during corrective heart surgery.

This receptor was taken from a girl under three years old with a congenital heart defect. The specimen sequenced was thymocytes. The chain recombines TRBV7-2 with TRBJ1-6, with D possibly TRBD1 on 6 matching bases. CDR3 nucleotide sequence: TGTGCCAGCAGCTATGGCAGGGGATATTCACCCCTCCACTTT. Translating it yields CASSYGRGYSPLHF.